The next 24 T cell receptor beta chains were all read from a single sample in a study of blood T cell repertoires in COVID-19. Generated by immunoSEQ multiplex PCR, the TCRdb table keeps only in-frame clones and is missing some. The sample contains 97,000 or so clones, less than 85% of which appear only once. Sample: peripheral blood. These receptors all stem from an elderly woman with active or convalescent COVID-19.

The chain combines TRBV11-3 with TRBJ2-5; 7 bases agree with TRBD2. This CDR3 contains 15 residues. The trim removed 5 bases at V and 2 bases at J, leaving 8 bases unmatched. Germline V gene sequence: CDR1 SGHNT, CDR2 YENEEA. The CDR3 DNA follows: TGTGCCAGCAGCCCAGGGAGGGAGGATCAAGAGACCCAGTACTTC. Protein sequence: CASSPGREDQETQYF.

The V gene is TRBV18, the J gene TRBJ1-2, with D maybe TRBD1 (5 bases). Per the germline V gene, CDR1 is KGHSH and CDR2 is LQKENI. Trimming shortened V by 5 bases and J by 8 bases, and 12 bases separated the two germline ends. The CDR3 covers 12 residues. Here the CDR3 reads CASSVAGRGYTF. CDR3 sequence (DNA): TGTGCCAGCTCAGTAGCAGGGAGGGGCTACACCTTC. The full variable domain, rest sourced from reference TRBV18 and TRBJ1-2, is NAGVMQNPRHLVRRRGQEARLRCSPMKGHSHVYWYRQLPEEGLKFMVYLQKENIIDESGMPKERFSAEFPKEGPSILRIQQVVRGDSAAYFCASSVAGRGYTFGSGTRLTVV.

The chain couples TRBV6-2 or TRBV6-3 to TRBJ2-4; a weak D match, TRBD2 (5 bases). V lost 0 bases, J lost 4 bases, and 7 bases lay in between. CDR1 is MNHEY, CDR2 SVGEGT, per germline. The CDR3 extends over 14 amino acids. CDR3 protein: CASSYSSGKNIQYF. CDR3 in DNA: TGTGCCAGCAGTTACTCGTCGGGGAAAAACATTCAGTACTTC.

The CDR3 loop reads CASRRAGDGYTF. The CDR3 DNA sequence: TGCGCCAGCAGGCGGGCAGGGGATGGCTACACCTTC. The chain links TRBV5-1 to TRBJ1-2, with a weak D call TRBD1 (6 bases). The CDR3 covers 12 residues. V was pared by 5 bases and J by 6 bases, with 11 bases between. The germline CDR1 and CDR2 sequences are SGHRS and YFSETQ.

In its sample, this clone ranks as medium-sized. V is TRBV9 and J is TRBJ2-3; 7 bases agree with TRBD1. CDR1 is SGDLS and CDR2 is YYNGEE in the germline V gene. The CDR3 consists of 18 residues. V lost 5 bases and J lost 1; bases outside the gene matches: 16. The CDR3 DNA is TGTGCCAGCAGTACCGGTGGAATAGGGACAGAAGGCACAGATACGCAGTATTTT. This translates into CASSTGGIGTEGTDTQYF.

The chain carries TRBV28 and TRBJ1-4, with 8 bases aligning to TRBD1. The CDR3 consists of 14 residues. J gave up 8 bases and V 7 bases, and 9 bases lay outside the gene matches. Germline lookup yields CDR1 MDHEN and CDR2 SYDVKM. In DNA, the CDR3 is TGTGCCAGCAACCCCGGACAGGGTCGAGAAAAACTGTTTTTT. This sequence encodes CASNPGQGREKLFF.

This sequence joins TRBV7-3 and TRBJ1-1, with 9 bases lining up with TRBD1. CDR3 length: 14 residues. V trimming: 5 bases; J trimming: 0 bases; junction bases outside the gene matches: 1. Germline values: CDR1 SGHTA, CDR2 FQGTGA. The CDR3 region is CASSTGGLNTEAFF. The CDR3 DNA is TGTGCCAGCAGCACAGGGGGCTTGAACACTGAAGCTTTCTTT.

The chain uses TRBV19 and TRBJ1-2, with D hard to call. CDR1 is LNHDA, CDR2 SQIVND, per germline (reference sequence). Trimming cost V 3 bases and J 4 bases, with 15 bases left between them. The CDR3 is made up of 15 amino acids. The CDR3 nucleotides read TGTGCCAGTAGTATCACTTTCGGCGGCGGCTATGGCTACACCTTC. It yields the protein CASSITFGGGYGYTF. Looking up the rest from reference TRBV19 and TRBJ1-2 gives the full variable domain: DGGITQSPKYLFRKEGQNVTLSCEQNLNHDAMYWYRQDPGQGLRLIYYSQIVNDFQKGDIAEGYSVSREKKESFPLTVTSAQKNPTAFYLCASSITFGGGYGYTFGSGTRLTVV.

V gene TRBV27 combines with J gene TRBJ1-5; 7 bases align to TRBD1. In germline, CDR1 is MNHEY, CDR2 SMNVEV (reference sequence). There are 15 residues in the CDR3. V lost 3 bases and J lost 4; bases outside the gene matches: 6. This chain's CDR3 is CASSFTGAGNQPQHF. CDR3 bases: TGTGCCAGCAGTTTTACAGGGGCTGGGAATCAGCCCCAGCATTTT.

The rearrangement uses TRBV20-1 and TRBJ2-1, with 7 bases matching TRBD2. The length of the CDR3 is 14 residues. J gave up 6 bases and V 3 bases, and 8 bases lay outside the gene matches. Germline V gene lookup returns CDR1 DFQATT and CDR2 SNEGSKA (reference sequence). The CDR3 nucleotides read TGCAGTGCTAGTAGAAGCGGGAATAGCAATGAGCAGTTCTTC. This encodes CSASRSGNSNEQFF.

The rearrangement uses TRBV5-1 and TRBJ2-7; 14 nucleotides align to TRBD2. The CDR3 contains 19 residues. V was clipped by 5 bases and J by 2 bases; unmatched bases: 15. Germline values: CDR1 SGHRS, CDR2 YFSETQ. The CDR3 loop reads CASSYLGTSGSSHPYEQYF. CDR3 nucleotides: TGCGCCAGCAGTTATCTCGGGACTAGCGGGAGTTCCCACCCCTACGAGCAGTACTTC.

CDR3 in amino acids: CASSQGNWRDSPLHF. The CDR3 coding sequence is TGTGCCAGCAGCCAGGGTAATTGGAGGGATTCACCCCTCCACTTT. This chain connects TRBV3-1 (or the pseudogene TRBV3-2) to TRBJ1-6; D is undetermined. Trimming removed 3 bases at V and 8 bases at J, with 14 bases between. CDR3 length equals 15 residues. Per the germline V gene, CDR1 is LGHDT and CDR2 is YNNKEL (reference sequence).

The rearrangement uses TRBV19 and TRBJ1-1; 7 nucleotides line up with TRBD1. After removal of 7 bases from V and 0 bases from J, the junction contained 5 bases not matched to a gene. This CDR3 is 14 amino acids long. Germline V gene lookup returns CDR1 LNHDA and CDR2 SQIVND (reference sequence). CDR3 sequence: CASKTGLMNTEAFF. For the CDR3, the DNA is TGTGCCAGTAAGACAGGGCTCATGAACACTGAAGCTTTCTTT.

V usage is TRBV13 and J usage is TRBJ2-5, with a weak D call TRBD2 (6 bases). The V gene lost 5 bases and the J gene lost 5 bases, with 18 bases spanning the gap. This CDR3 has 15 amino acids. Per the germline V gene, CDR1 is PRHDT and CDR2 is FYEKMQ (reference sequence). This chain's CDR3 is CASSLRRGLVETQYF. CDR3 bases: TGTGCCAGCAGCCTCCGGCGGGGTCTTGTGGAGACCCAGTACTTC.

This clone was seen just once. The V call is TRBV12-3 or TRBV12-4, the J call TRBJ1-5; D gene ambiguous. The CDR3 is 13 residues long. Deletions cut 3 bases from V and 3 bases from J, with 6 bases between. This CDR3 reads CASSLSANQPQHF. The CDR3 region has the DNA TGTGCCAGCAGTTTGAGTGCCAATCAGCCCCAGCATTTT.

V usage is TRBV7-9 and J usage is TRBJ2-7; the match to TRBD1 covers 11 bases. Losses at the gene ends were 5 bases for V and 6 bases for J; bases not matched to a gene: 6. Germline assignment: CDR1 SEHNR and CDR2 FQNEAQ (reference sequence). There are 14 residues in the CDR3. Written as DNA, the CDR3 is TGTGCCAGCAGCGAATATGGGACAGGGGGCGAGCAGTACTTC. It specifies CASSEYGTGGEQYF.

The genes are TRBV7-2 and TRBJ2-6; 8 nucleotides align to TRBD1. Germline loops: CDR1 SGHTA, CDR2 FQGNSA. The CDR3 runs to 15 residues. Trimming cost V 5 bases and J 2 bases; bases outside gene matches: 2. For the CDR3, the DNA is TGTGCCAGCAGCACGGACAGGGCTGGGGCCAACGTCCTGACTTTC. Protein product: CASSTDRAGANVLTF. The whole variable domain, remainder taken from reference TRBV7-2 and TRBJ2-6, is GAGVSQSPSNKVTEKGKDVELRCDPISGHTALYWYRQSLGQGLEFLIYFQGNSAPDKSGLPSDRFSAERTGGSVSTLTIQRTQQEDSAVYLCASSTDRAGANVLTFGAGSRLTVL.

The chain links TRBV2 to TRBJ2-3, with D possibly matching TRBD2 (6 bases). The CDR3 loop spans 15 amino acids. In germline, CDR1 is SNHLY, CDR2 FYNNEI. V lost 6 bases and J 5 bases, leaving 18 bases between the germline ends. DNA of the CDR3: TGTGCCAGCAGGGAACCTGGGACTTCGCGAGATACGCAGTATTTT. Translation: CASREPGTSRDTQYF.

As concerns this clone: Its ends do not fully match the called genes, so a read error is possible. The gene calls are TRBV19 and TRBJ2-1; the match to TRBD2 covers 9 bases. CDR3 length equals 14 residues. Germline loops: CDR1 LNHDA, CDR2 SQIVND (reference sequence). The CDR3 here is CASNIAGAGNEQFF. The CDR3 coding sequence is TGTGCCAGTAATATAGCGGGAGCGGGGAATGAGCAGTTCTTC.

The V and J genes are TRBV4-3 and TRBJ1-2, with D maybe TRBD1 (5 bases). Per the germline V gene, CDR1 is LGHNA and CDR2 is YSLEER. V was shortened by 0 bases and J by 2 bases, with 16 bases between the two germline ends. There are 17 residues in the CDR3. The CDR3 protein is CASSQDGAGGWNYGYTF. CDR3 bases: TGCGCCAGCAGCCAAGATGGCGCGGGGGGTTGGAACTATGGCTACACCTTC.

This sequence joins TRBV9 and TRBJ1-1; tentative D call: TRBD1 (5 bases). Trimming left V 2 bases short and J 0 bases short, with 17 bases between. CDR1 is SGDLS and CDR2 is YYNGEE in the germline V gene. This CDR3 is 17 amino acids long. The CDR3 is CASSVQPGHWLNTEAFF. The CDR3 coding sequence is TGTGCCAGCAGCGTCCAACCCGGACATTGGCTGAACACTGAAGCTTTCTTT. Supplemented by reference TRBV9 and TRBJ1-1, the full variable domain reads DSGVTQTPKHLITATGQRVTLRCSPRSGDLSVYWYQQSLDQGLQFLIQYYNGEERAKGNILERFSAQQFPDLHSELNLSSLELGDSALYFCASSVQPGHWLNTEAFFGQGTRLTVV.

This clone was detected a few times. Germline is not matched at one junction end, which may reflect a read error. V usage is TRBV5-1 and J usage is TRBJ2-7; 7 positions match TRBD1. The CDR3 covers 15 residues. CDR1 and CDR2 (germline): SGHRS, YFSETQ. CDR3 DNA: TGTGCCAGCAGCTTGGTAGGACAGGTCGCCTACGAGCAGTACTTC. This sequence encodes CASSLVGQVAYEQYF.

The chain combines TRBV29-1 with TRBJ2-1; D not certain. Germline loops: CDR1 SQVTM, CDR2 ANQGSEA. The V and J ends lost 7 bases and 10 bases respectively, with 11 bases between them. The CDR3 totals 10 residues. The CDR3, as DNA: TGCAGCGCGGGCCATCAGGAGCAGTTCTTC. It is translated as CSAGHQEQFF.

The rearrangement uses TRBV10-3 and TRBJ1-3, with 12 bases aligning to TRBD1. CDR3 length: 16 amino acids. Germline lookup yields CDR1 ENHRY and CDR2 SYGVKD. Trimming took 6 bases from V and 2 from J; bases not matched to a gene: 5. CDR3: CAIRAGDRGPGNTIYF. CDR3 nucleotide sequence: TGTGCCATCAGGGCCGGGGACAGGGGGCCTGGAAACACCATATATTTT.